The 25 T cell receptor beta chains listed next were all sequenced from one sample in a study of blood T cell repertoires in COVID-19. Clones were read by immunoSEQ multiplex PCR, and TCRdb kept only the in-frame ones, dropping some. The sample includes approximately 180,000 clones, roughly 87% of them seen just once. Sequenced: PBMCs or T cells enriched from blood (not recorded which). The receptors derive from a human donor with acute COVID-19. The donor label of this sample is uncertain.

This clone was seen only once. The rearrangement uses TRBV7-3 and TRBJ2-7, with D tentatively TRBD1 (5 bases). V shed 3 bases and J shed 0 bases, with 6 bases lying between them. The V gene's germline CDR1 is SGHTA and CDR2 FQGTGA. The CDR3 has 13 amino acids. CDR3 amino acids: CASSFTGSYEQYF. CDR3 nucleotide sequence: TGTGCCAGCAGCTTCACAGGCTCCTACGAGCAGTACTTC.

On this clone itself: Different DNA sequences within this sample yield the same CDR3. V and J are TRBV19 and TRBJ1-3, with a possible D match to TRBD1 (5 bases). The germline V gene encodes CDR1 LNHDA and CDR2 SQIVND (reference sequence). Trimming took 8 bases from V and 2 from J, leaving 10 bases between them. The CDR3 covers 13 residues. The CDR3 spells CASRQGAGNTIYF. In nucleotides, the CDR3 is TGTGCCAGTCGTCAGGGCGCTGGAAACACCATATATTTT.

The chain has TRBV19 and TRBJ1-5, with 10 bases lining up with TRBD1. Germline V lookup: CDR1 LNHDA, CDR2 SQIVND (reference sequence). The CDR3 totals 16 residues. Germline trimming cut 5 bases from V and 3 bases from J; bases unmatched to any gene: 7. The DNA for the CDR3 is TGTGCCAGTAGTCCGCCGGGACAGGGGAACAATCAGCCCCAGCATTTT. It codes for CASSPPGQGNNQPQHF.

This chain links TRBV7-9 with TRBJ1-4, with D unclear. Germline lookup yields CDR1 SEHNR and CDR2 FQNEAQ (reference sequence). Trimming took 1 base from V and 0 from J, leaving 6 bases between them. The CDR3 runs 15 residues. Written as DNA, the CDR3 is TGTGCCAGCAGCTTAGTTGAGACAACTAATGAAAAACTGTTTTTT. It is translated as CASSLVETTNEKLFF.

The chain links TRBV10-3 to TRBJ1-3, with D possibly TRBD1 on 6 matching bases. Germline V gene lookup returns CDR1 ENHRY and CDR2 SYGVKD. The V end was cut by 10 bases, the J end by 0 bases, with 16 bases between. This CDR3 has 15 amino acids. CDR3 bases: TGTGCCACCAAGACAGGTCCGACCTCTGGAAACACCATATATTTT. Its translation is CATKTGPTSGNTIYF.

DNA for the CDR3: TGTGCCAGCAGGCCGAGGAGCTCCTACGAGCAGTACTTC. Amino acids: CASRPRSSYEQYF. V gene TRBV7-9 combines with J gene TRBJ2-7; no definite D call. This CDR3 contains 13 residues. Trimming removed 6 bases at V and 0 bases at J, with 9 bases between. In germline, CDR1 is SEHNR, CDR2 FQNEAQ (reference sequence).

This clone has only a few counts. The rearrangement joins TRBV5-1 to TRBJ2-1; a possible D gene is TRBD2 (5 bases). CDR3 length: 13 amino acids. CDR1 is SGHRS, CDR2 YFSETQ, per germline. V lost 4 bases and J lost 0, with 5 bases in between. CDR3 coding DNA: TGCGCCAGCAGCCGGGGCTCCTACAATGAGCAGTTCTTC. Residues: CASSRGSYNEQFF.

The chain recombines TRBV10-3 with TRBJ2-1, with 7 bases identical to TRBD1. The CDR3 sequence is 15 residues long. V lost 4 bases, J lost 4 bases, and 7 bases stayed unmatched. Germline V gene sequence: CDR1 ENHRY, CDR2 SYGVKD. The CDR3 loop is CAISVGGPIYNEQFF. The CDR3 coding sequence is TGTGCCATCAGTGTAGGGGGCCCGATATACAATGAGCAGTTCTTC.

J is TRBJ2-5 and V is TRBV4-1; D might be TRBD1 (5 bases). V shed 0 bases and J shed 5 bases, with 7 bases lying between them. From germline, CDR1 is MGHRA and CDR2 YSYEKL. This CDR3 region has 13 residues. For the CDR3, the DNA is TGCGCCAGCAGCCAAGAGGGGCGGGAGACCCAGTACTTC. Translation: CASSQEGRETQYF.

The V gene is TRBV2, the J gene TRBJ1-5; possible D gene TRBD1, 5 bases. V was pared by 3 bases and J by 6 bases, with 12 bases between. The CDR3 is made up of 14 amino acids. Germline V CDR1 and CDR2: SNHLY, FYNNEI. CDR3 DNA: TGTGCCAGCAGTGAGACCGGGGGGATTCAGCCCCAGCATTTT. It encodes CASSETGGIQPQHF.

This sequence joins TRBV7-9 and TRBJ1-3; 8 bases are shared with TRBD1. This CDR3 comprises 17 residues. The ends lost 5 bases at V and 3 bases at J; junction bases unmatched: 12. Germline loops: CDR1 SEHNR, CDR2 FQNEAQ (reference sequence). The CDR3 spells CASSPGARGHFGNTIYF. CDR3 coding DNA: TGTGCCAGCAGCCCCGGGGCCAGGGGGCATTTTGGAAACACCATATATTTT.

The chain carries TRBV4-1 and TRBJ2-3; 10 positions match TRBD2. CDR1 and CDR2 (germline): MGHRA, YSYEKL. This CDR3 is 18 amino acids long. V lost 2 bases to trimming and J lost 2 bases; unmatched junction nucleotides: 10. CDR3 in amino acids: CASSQKVVAGGVTDTQYF. CDR3 coding DNA: TGCGCCAGCAGCCAAAAAGTGGTAGCGGGGGGCGTCACAGATACGCAGTATTTT.

In DNA, the CDR3 is TGTGCCAGCAGGAGGGGCGGGACAGCGACCTACAATGAGCAGTTCTTC. Translating it yields CASRRGGTATYNEQFF. The rearrangement uses TRBV11-3 and TRBJ2-1, with D possibly matching TRBD1 (7 bases). Germline V gene sequence: CDR1 SGHNT, CDR2 YENEEA. Trimming took off 6 bases at V and 2 bases at J, with 17 bases between the two ends. This CDR3 comprises 16 residues.

The chain links TRBV19 to TRBJ1-2; tentatively, D is TRBD1 (5 bases). Germline V gene lookup returns CDR1 LNHDA and CDR2 SQIVND (reference sequence). CDR3 length: 15 residues. Deletions cut 6 bases from V and 3 bases from J, with 17 bases between. CDR3 residues: CASRASRDSDYGYTF. The CDR3 DNA reads as TGTGCCAGTAGGGCCTCACGCGACAGCGACTATGGCTACACCTTC.

This clone was seen just once. The chain carries TRBV5-4 and TRBJ1-1, with a possible D match to TRBD1 (6 bases). CDR1 and CDR2 from the germline V gene are SGHNT and YYREEE (reference sequence). V lost 4 bases to trimming and J lost 1 base, with 11 bases between them. The CDR3 spans 14 residues. CDR3 protein: CASSLGQTNTEAFF. CDR3 nucleotides: TGTGCCAGCAGCCTCGGACAGACGAACACTGAAGCTTTCTTT.

V gene TRBV15 combines with J gene TRBJ2-7, with D tentatively TRBD2 (6 bases). The germline V gene has CDR1 LNHNV and CDR2 YYDKDF (reference sequence). Trimming took off 5 bases at V and 1 base at J, with 15 bases between the two ends. CDR3 size: 15 residues. The CDR3 sequence is CATSGKGTDSYEQYF. The CDR3 coding sequence is TGTGCCACCAGCGGAAAGGGGACTGATTCCTACGAGCAGTACTTC.

This chain links TRBV6-5 with TRBJ2-7; D possibly corresponds to TRBD1 (5 bases). V was trimmed by 0 bases and J by 5 bases, leaving 14 bases between them. The CDR3 has 15 residues. Germline assignment: CDR1 MNHEY and CDR2 SVGAGI. The CDR3 DNA sequence: TGTGCCAGCAGTTACTCCCCAGGGCCAAAAAACGAGCAGTACTTC. Translation: CASSYSPGPKNEQYF.

The chain joins TRBV7-2 to TRBJ2-3; tentatively, D is TRBD1 (6 bases). Trimming removed 4 bases from V and 3 bases from J, with 14 bases in between. CDR1 is SGHTA and CDR2 is FQGNSA in the germline V gene. This CDR3 region has 15 residues. This chain's CDR3 is CASSSQGIRTDTQYF. The CDR3 DNA reads TGTGCCAGCAGCTCTCAGGGGATAAGGACAGATACGCAGTATTTT.

The chain uses TRBV4-3 and TRBJ2-3, with D tentatively TRBD2 (6 bases). CDR1 is LGHNA and CDR2 is YSLEER in the germline V gene. This CDR3 contains 14 residues. Trimming took off 4 bases at V and 14 bases at J, with 22 bases between the two ends. CDR3 in amino acids: CASSPAILGGIPYF. For the CDR3, the DNA is TGCGCCAGCAGCCCAGCCATACTAGGCGGGATTCCGTATTTT.

V usage is TRBV30 and J usage is TRBJ1-1; 9 nucleotides line up with TRBD1. The germline CDR1 and CDR2 sequences are GTSNPN and SVGIG (reference sequence). There are 14 residues in the CDR3. V was pared by 5 bases and J by 7 bases, with 11 bases of the junction left unmatched. CDR3 loop: CAWATGGGRSEAFF. In DNA, the CDR3 is TGTGCCTGGGCCACAGGGGGCGGTCGTAGTGAAGCTTTCTTT.

The chain combines TRBV5-6 with TRBJ1-2; tentative D call: TRBD1 (6 bases). The germline CDR1 and CDR2 sequences are SGHDT and YYEEEE. Trimming removed 4 bases from V and 7 bases from J, with 11 bases in between. This CDR3 spans 12 amino acids. In DNA form, the CDR3 reads TGTGCCAGCAGCGCCCGAGGGGGTGGCTACACCTTC. As protein: CASSARGGGYTF.

The chain couples TRBV18 to TRBJ2-2, with TRBD2 matching 8 bases. The ends lost 0 bases at V and 1 base at J; junction bases unmatched: 7. The CDR3 extends over 18 amino acids. Germline CDR1 KGHSH, CDR2 LQKENI. CDR3 nucleotides: TGTGCCAGCTCACCACCCTCCGGGCTAGCGGGGAACACCGGGGAGCTGTTTTTT. It translates to CASSPPSGLAGNTGELFF. Together with reference TRBV18 and TRBJ2-2, the CDR3 gives the full variable domain: NAGVMQNPRHLVRRRGQEARLRCSPMKGHSHVYWYRQLPEEGLKFMVYLQKENIIDESGMPKERFSAEFPKEGPSILRIQQVVRGDSAAYFCASSPPSGLAGNTGELFFGEGSRLTVL.

This chain connects TRBV6-2 or TRBV6-3 to TRBJ1-1, with TRBD1 identical over 9 bases. The CDR3 runs to 15 residues. The germline CDR1 and CDR2 sequences are MNHEY and SVGEGT. J was trimmed by 7 bases and V by 5 bases; bases with no gene match: 11. The CDR3 spells CASSQLLTGGHEAFF. The CDR3 DNA is TGTGCCAGCAGTCAATTGCTTACAGGGGGCCATGAAGCTTTCTTT.

The CDR3 coding sequence is TGTGCCAGCAGCTTAGGCCCTATAACGTCGAAACTGTTTTTT. This gives the protein CASSLGPITSKLFF. The chain carries TRBV13 and TRBJ1-4; D is unclear. Germline V gene lookup returns CDR1 PRHDT and CDR2 FYEKMQ (reference sequence). The CDR3 is made up of 14 amino acids. Trimming stripped 0 bases from V and 11 bases from J, with 13 bases between.

The sample holds a few counts of this clone. The chain couples TRBV5-6 to TRBJ1-2, with D maybe TRBD1 (5 bases). Looked up from germline, CDR1 is SGHDT and CDR2 is YYEEEE. Between the trimmed V and J ends, which lost 4 bases and 3 bases, there was a span of 16 bases. CDR3 size: 15 residues. CDR3 amino acids: CASSQIGLRDYGYTF. In DNA, the CDR3 is TGTGCCAGCAGCCAGATTGGCCTCAGGGACTATGGCTACACCTTC.